Below, 3 T cell receptor beta chains from the same sample are listed, as sequenced in a study of blood T cell repertoires in COVID-19. TCRdb's copy holds only in-frame clones and misses some; the assay was immunoSEQ multiplex PCR. Here the sample spans around 300,000 clones, approximately 88% being singletons. Sequencing was done on a sample of peripheral blood. The receptors shown here come from a woman between 25 and 40 years old with COVID-19, enrolled during active disease.

The chain employs TRBV5-1 and TRBJ1-4, with unresolved D. This CDR3 region has 13 residues. Trimming removed 2 bases at V and 8 bases at J, with 10 bases between. Germline-derived CDR1 and CDR2 are SGHRS and YFSETQ. The CDR3 is CASSFPGAEKLFF. In DNA, the CDR3 is TGCGCCAGCAGCTTTCCAGGTGCCGAAAAACTGTTTTTT.

V gene TRBV10-2 combines with J gene TRBJ2-2; 8 positions match TRBD1. This CDR3 spans 14 amino acids. The V segment lost 4 bases and the J segment 7 bases; nucleotides outside the gene matches: 5. From germline, CDR1 is WSHSY and CDR2 SAAADI. The CDR3 bases are TGCGCCAGCAGTGGGACAGGGCCTAGCGGGGAGCTGTTTTTT. Translation: CASSGTGPSGELFF.

J is TRBJ1-2 and V is TRBV28; no clear D. Trimming cost V 4 bases and J 7 bases, with 25 bases left between them. Looked up from germline, CDR1 is MDHEN and CDR2 is SYDVKM. The CDR3 is 17 amino acids. The CDR3 coding sequence is TGTGCCAGCAGTTCCGGCGGGGTGGCCAGAAGGGTCGGTGGCTACACCTTC. It yields the protein CASSSGGVARRVGGYTF.